Below are 28 T cell receptor beta chains sequenced from a single sample in a study of T cell changes during pregnancy in multiple sclerosis. Assay used: immunoSEQ multiplex PCR; TCRdb lists only in-frame clones, some missing. The data contain tens of thousands of clones, around 94% of them singletons. Sequenced here: CD4+ T cells from peripheral blood mononuclear cells, sampled in the first trimester of pregnancy. The receptors originated from a female donor with multiple sclerosis, enrolled in a pregnancy study.

This chain uses TRBV10-3 with TRBJ2-2, with TRBD1 matching 8 bases. This CDR3 has 16 residues. Germline CDR1 and CDR2: ENHRY and SYGVKD. V dropped 6 bases and J dropped 1; count of bases not matched to a gene: 7. The CDR3 DNA reads as TGTGCCATCAGCCAGGCCGGGACAGGGAACACCGGGGAGCTGTTTTTT. This translates into CAISQAGTGNTGELFF.

This clone was seen only once. The chain has TRBV19 and TRBJ2-1, with 9 bases lining up with TRBD2. The V gene's germline CDR1 is LNHDA and CDR2 SQIVND (reference sequence). V was clipped by 1 base and J by 2 bases; unmatched bases: 12. This CDR3 contains 19 residues. The DNA for the CDR3 is TGTGCCAGTAGTATAGCGCAGGGGGGGAGCGGGGGGACCTACAATGAGCAGTTCTTC. Protein sequence: CASSIAQGGSGGTYNEQFF.

This rearrangement joins TRBV11-1 to TRBJ2-5; possible D gene TRBD1, 5 bases. This CDR3 comprises 15 residues. Trimming removed 1 base at V and 1 base at J, with 10 bases between. In germline, CDR1 is SGHAT, CDR2 FQDESV (reference sequence). CDR3 DNA: TGTGCCAGCAGCTTAGAGACAGCAACCCAAGAGACCCAGTACTTC. Translating gives CASSLETATQETQYF.

J is TRBJ2-7 and V is TRBV7-8; 10 bases agree with TRBD2. Looked up from germline, CDR1 is SGHVS and CDR2 is FQNEAQ. Germline trimming cut 5 bases from V and 5 bases from J; bases unmatched to any gene: 6. The CDR3 contains 14 residues. The CDR3 coding sequence is TGTGCCAGCAGCGTATCTAGCGGGGGTAACGAGCAGTACTTC. Protein: CASSVSSGGNEQYF.

The V call is TRBV7-2, the J call TRBJ2-5, with D hard to call. Between the trimmed V and J ends, which lost 1 base and 1 base, there was a span of 7 bases. The CDR3 covers 14 residues. CDR1 SGHTA and CDR2 FQGNSA come from the germline V gene. The DNA of the CDR3 is TGTGCCAGCAGCTTAGGAACAGCCCAAGAGACCCAGTACTTC. Protein: CASSLGTAQETQYF.

V and J are TRBV5-1 and TRBJ2-1, with 8 bases identical to TRBD1. The V and J ends lost 7 bases and 4 bases, in that order; junction bases with no gene match: 7. The CDR3 sequence is 14 residues long. Per the germline V gene, CDR1 is SGHRS and CDR2 is YFSETQ. The CDR3 spells CASGRTGPYNEQFF. In DNA form, the CDR3 reads TGCGCCAGCGGACGGACAGGGCCGTACAATGAGCAGTTCTTC.

The rearrangement joins TRBV5-1 to TRBJ2-2; no firm D call. CDR1 is SGHRS, CDR2 YFSETQ, per germline. Trimming took 1 base from V and 5 from J, leaving 9 bases between them. This CDR3 has 14 residues. The CDR3 coding sequence is TGCGCCAGCAGCTTGCTTTCCAGTACCGGGGAGCTGTTTTTT. Amino acid sequence: CASSLLSSTGELFF.

The J gene is TRBJ2-3, the V gene TRBV4-1, with D tentatively TRBD2 (6 bases). Germline CDR1 is MGHRA and CDR2 is YSYEKL. Deletions cut 2 bases from V and 1 base from J, with 22 bases between. CDR3 length equals 19 residues. The CDR3 DNA sequence: TGCGCCAGCAGCCAAACCACCAGCGGGCTCCCACTCGGCACAGATACGCAGTATTTT. Translated: CASSQTTSGLPLGTDTQYF.

The CDR3 loop reads CARAGLTNLYEQYF. Here the CDR3 DNA reads TGCGCCAGGGCAGGACTCACGAATCTTTACGAGCAGTACTTC. The chain links TRBV10-1 to TRBJ2-7, with D perhaps TRBD2 (5 bases). The CDR3 consists of 14 residues. Germline loops: CDR1 WNHNN, CDR2 SYGVQD (reference sequence). V was pared by 9 bases and J by 4 bases, with 19 bases between.

The rearrangement uses TRBV7-9 and TRBJ2-1, with TRBD1 matching 7 bases. The CDR3 runs to 14 residues. CDR1 SEHNR and CDR2 FQNEAQ come from the germline V gene (reference sequence). After removal of 5 bases from V and 8 bases from J, the junction contained 9 bases not matched to a gene. The CDR3 loop is CASSPSRDRDEQFF. In DNA form, the CDR3 reads TGTGCCAGCAGCCCGTCCCGGGACAGAGATGAGCAGTTCTTC.

The sample holds one count of this clone. The genes are TRBV6-1 and TRBJ2-3; 12 bases match TRBD2. CDR3 length: 15 amino acids. V lost 6 bases to trimming and J lost 3 bases; unmatched junction nucleotides: 4. Germline-derived CDR1 and CDR2 are MNHNS and SASEGT. The CDR3 sequence is CASSLAGGRTDTQYF. DNA of the CDR3: TGTGCCAGCAGCCTAGCGGGGGGGAGGACAGATACGCAGTATTTT.

The rearrangement uses TRBV5-4 and TRBJ2-3; a weak D match, TRBD1 (6 bases). Per germline, CDR1 SGHNT and CDR2 YYREEE (reference sequence). The CDR3 extends over 15 amino acids. The V end lost 0 bases, the J end lost 2 bases, and 10 bases lay between the germline ends. DNA for the CDR3: TGTGCCAGCAGCTTGGTTGGGGGCATCACAGATACGCAGTATTTT. Translating it yields CASSLVGGITDTQYF.

This clone has just one count. The rearrangement uses TRBV5-6 and TRBJ2-1, with 10 bases fitting TRBD2. The CDR3 sequence is 17 residues long. Germline V gives CDR1 SGHDT, CDR2 YYEEEE. The V and J ends lost 0 bases and 6 bases, in that order; junction bases with no gene match: 9. The chain's CDR3 is CASSLGERGGRANEQFF. CDR3 nucleotides: TGTGCCAGCAGCTTGGGGGAGCGGGGGGGCCGAGCCAATGAGCAGTTCTTC.

The genes are TRBV9 and TRBJ2-3; TRBD2 matches 10 bases. CDR1 and CDR2 from the germline V gene are SGDLS and YYNGEE. This CDR3 is built from 15 residues. Trimming cost V 2 bases and J 7 bases; bases outside gene matches: 7. The CDR3 sequence is CASSVGLAEQNTQYF. CDR3 nucleotide sequence: TGTGCCAGCAGCGTCGGACTAGCGGAACAGAATACGCAGTATTTT.

The rearrangement uses TRBV2 and TRBJ2-1, with unresolved D. The germline V gene has CDR1 SNHLY and CDR2 FYNNEI. The germline V and J ends were trimmed by 8 bases and 0 bases, with 20 bases remaining between them. The CDR3 is 17 amino acids. CDR3 bases: TGTGCCAGCGCCCGAGAGAGGCTCACGAGCTCCTACAATGAGCAGTTCTTC. It yields the protein CASARERLTSSYNEQFF. The complete variable domain, with remaining parts taken from reference TRBV2 and TRBJ2-1, reads EPEVTQTPSHQVTQMGQEVILRCVPISNHLYFYWYRQILGQKVEFLVSFYNNEISEKSEIFDDQFSVERPDGSNFTLKIRSTKLEDSAMYFCASARERLTSSYNEQFFGPGTRLTVL.

This chain joins TRBV5-4 and TRBJ2-6; no definite D call. Trimming left V 4 bases short and J 0 bases short, with 20 bases between. The CDR3 has 19 amino acids. Germline CDR1 SGHNT, CDR2 YYREEE (reference sequence). CDR3 sequence (DNA): TGTGCCAGCAGCAATTGGCCACCAATGGTTAACTCTGGGGCCAACGTCCTGACTTTC. Translated, it gives CASSNWPPMVNSGANVLTF.

V and J are TRBV5-4 and TRBJ2-5; 12 positions agree with TRBD2. The CDR3 length is 17 residues. Looked up from germline, CDR1 is SGHNT and CDR2 is YYREEE (reference sequence). Germline trimming cut 0 bases from V and 1 base from J; bases unmatched to any gene: 4. The CDR3 region is CASSLGLAGASQETQYF. The CDR3 DNA reads as TGTGCCAGCAGCTTGGGACTAGCGGGGGCCTCCCAAGAGACCCAGTACTTC.

The chain links TRBV19 to TRBJ2-3, with 9 bases identical to TRBD1. V lost 7 bases and J lost 7; bases outside the gene matches: 6. Germline V lookup: CDR1 LNHDA, CDR2 SQIVND (reference sequence). This CDR3 spans 13 amino acids. The CDR3 DNA is TGTGCCAGTACCCTACAGGGGGCACATACGCAGTATTTT. This sequence encodes CASTLQGAHTQYF.

The chain couples TRBV4-1 to TRBJ2-1; 11 positions match TRBD2. Unmatched junction bases numbered 12, after V lost 4 bases and J lost 10 bases. In germline, CDR1 is MGHRA, CDR2 YSYEKL. The CDR3 is made up of 16 amino acids. CDR3 residues: CASSRGPSGGLQEQFF. In nucleotides, the CDR3 is TGCGCCAGCAGCCGTGGACCTAGCGGGGGGCTTCAGGAGCAGTTCTTC.

With regard to this clone: This specimen includes other DNA sequences encoding the same CDR3. J is TRBJ1-1 and V is TRBV29-1, with D perhaps TRBD1 (5 bases). V was clipped by 6 bases and J by 10 bases, with 15 bases between them. The CDR3 is 11 residues long. From germline, CDR1 is SQVTM and CDR2 ANQGSEA. This chain's CDR3 is CSVAEIGGAFF. In nucleotides, the CDR3 is TGCAGCGTGGCGGAAATCGGGGGAGCTTTCTTT.

V usage is TRBV25-1 and J usage is TRBJ1-1; D is unclear. The V gene's germline CDR1 is MGHDK and CDR2 SYGVNS. The CDR3 has 14 amino acids. V was trimmed by 3 bases and J by 10 bases, leaving 18 bases between them. CDR3 loop: CASSDPPRARGAFF. CDR3 in DNA: TGTGCCAGCAGTGATCCCCCCCGGGCTCGGGGAGCTTTCTTT. Together with reference TRBV25-1 and TRBJ1-1, the CDR3 gives the full variable domain: EADIYQTPRYLVIGTGKKITLECSQTMGHDKMYWYQQDPGMELHLIHYSYGVNSTEKGDLSSESTVSRIRTEHFPLTLESARPSHTSQYLCASSDPPRARGAFFGQGTRLTVV.

Only one count was recorded for this clone. This chain uses TRBV6-6 with TRBJ2-7; perhaps TRBD1 as D (5 bases). CDR1 is MNHNY, CDR2 SVGAGI, per germline (reference sequence). The CDR3 extends over 14 amino acids. The V gene lost 4 bases and the J gene lost 2 bases, with 12 bases spanning the gap. Here the CDR3 reads CASSSQKGAYEQYF. The CDR3 DNA reads TGTGCCAGCAGTTCCCAAAAAGGGGCCTACGAGCAGTACTTC.

The chain employs TRBV7-3 and TRBJ2-1; weak D call: TRBD2 (5 bases). The CDR3 length is 13 residues. Trimming removed 2 bases from V and 9 bases from J, with 11 bases in between. The germline V gene encodes CDR1 SGHTA and CDR2 FQGTGA. DNA of the CDR3: TGTGCCAGCAGCTTAGACGTACGGGGTGAGCAGTTCTTC. It translates to CASSLDVRGEQFF. The variable domain in full, completed from reference TRBV7-3 and TRBJ2-1, reads GAGVSQTPSNKVTEKGKYVELRCDPISGHTALYWYRQSLGQGPEFLIYFQGTGAADDSGLPNDRFFAVRPEGSVSTLKIQRTERGDSAVYLCASSLDVRGEQFFGPGTRLTVL.

The chain is built from TRBV7-9 and TRBJ1-6, with no clear D. Germline V gene sequence: CDR1 SEHNR, CDR2 FQNEAQ (reference sequence). V lost 1 base, J lost 9 bases, and 7 bases lay in between. The CDR3 runs 13 residues. The DNA of the CDR3 is TGTGCCAGCAGCTTAGATAGTGGTTCACCCCTCCACTTT. Translated, it gives CASSLDSGSPLHF.

This chain links TRBV5-6 with TRBJ2-3, with 8 bases fitting TRBD2. This CDR3 has 16 residues. Trimming at V came to 4 bases and at J to 4 bases, leaving 11 bases not matched to a gene. Germline lookup yields CDR1 SGHDT and CDR2 YYEEEE. The CDR3: CASSLTGGARADTQYF. In nucleotides, the CDR3 is TGTGCCAGCAGCCTTACCGGGGGGGCCCGCGCAGATACGCAGTATTTT.

The chain joins TRBV11-2 to TRBJ2-5; the D is unclear. The CDR3 has 14 residues. With 3 bases removed from V and 5 bases from J, the gap between germline ends came to 13 bases. Germline lookup yields CDR1 SGHAT and CDR2 FQNNGV. The CDR3 DNA is TGTGCCAGCAGCTTTACTCAGCGCACGGAGACCCAGTACTTC. The encoded protein is CASSFTQRTETQYF.

The CDR3 coding sequence is TGTGCTAGTGGTTCGAACCGGGACAGGGGTCTAAACACTGAAGCTTTCTTT. Protein: CASGSNRDRGLNTEAFF. The chain couples TRBV12-5 to TRBJ1-1; 10 bases agree with TRBD1. Unmatched junction bases numbered 10, after V lost 4 bases and J lost 2 bases. This CDR3 is built from 17 residues. CDR1 is LGHNT, CDR2 FRNRAP, per germline.

The chain recombines TRBV9 with TRBJ1-2, with unresolved D. The germline V and J ends were trimmed by 0 bases and 7 bases, with 19 bases remaining between them. In germline, CDR1 is SGDLS, CDR2 YYNGEE. This CDR3 is 16 amino acids long. The CDR3 DNA follows: TGTGCCAGCAGCGTAGCTAGTATTGACCGTAGCGGTGGCTACACCTTC. It is translated as CASSVASIDRSGGYTF.